The 4 T cell receptor beta chains listed next were all sequenced from one sample in a study of early T cells in non-severe SARS-CoV-2 infection. MiXCR was run by TCRdb on the 5' RACE reads, yielding one entry per CDR3 protein. The sample records approximately 69,000 distinct CDR3 sequences, approximately 12% being singletons. The sample consisted of whole blood. Source of these receptors: an adult who was a healthcare worker with PCR-confirmed SARS-CoV-2 infection or an uninfected control (not recorded which).

The V and J genes are TRBV12-5 and TRBJ2-7, with D possibly TRBD1 on 6 matching bases. CDR1 and CDR2 (germline): LGHNT, FRNRAP. V was pared by 2 bases and J by 2 bases, with 13 bases between. CDR3 length equals 15 residues. This CDR3 reads CASGLPQGAPYEQYF. Here the CDR3 DNA reads TGTGCTAGTGGTTTGCCACAGGGCGCGCCCTACGAGCAGTACTTC.

This clonotype was found many times. The chain carries TRBV14 and TRBJ2-7, with 8 bases identical to TRBD1. The CDR3 has 14 amino acids. Trimming cost V 3 bases and J 2 bases; bases outside gene matches: 3. CDR1 and CDR2 from the germline V gene are SGHDN and FVKESK. The CDR3 DNA is TGTGCCAGCAGCCACCGACAGGGGACCTACGAGCAGTACTTC. It specifies CASSHRQGTYEQYF.

The rearrangement joins TRBV6-1 to TRBJ2-2, with TRBD2 matching 9 bases. Per the germline V gene, CDR1 is MNHNS and CDR2 is SASEGT. This CDR3 region has 15 residues. With V trimmed by 3 bases and J by 5 bases, 4 bases remained unmatched. The CDR3 DNA sequence: TGTGCCAGCAGTGAGCGGGAGGGTCTGACCGGGGAGCTGTTTTTT. Its translation is CASSEREGLTGELFF.

This clonotype was seen a handful of times. V gene TRBV15 combines with J gene TRBJ1-2; D might be TRBD1 (6 bases). The CDR3 has 14 residues. Germline loops: CDR1 LNHNV, CDR2 YYDKDF (reference sequence). Trimming stripped 4 bases from V and 8 bases from J, with 17 bases between. This CDR3 is CATSTRLRGSGYTF. The CDR3 region has the DNA TGTGCCACCAGCACTCGCTTGAGGGGGAGCGGCTACACCTTC.